Listed below are T cell receptor beta chains from one sample, sequenced in a study of T cell responses to AZD1222 COVID-19 vaccine. Sequenced by immunoSEQ multiplex PCR; TCRdb stores in-frame clones only, minus some. The sample includes about 150,000 clones, about nine tenths of them seen just once. The source was peripheral blood, collected 28 days after the second AZD1222 dose. The receptors were gathered from an adult who received the AZD1222 COVID-19 vaccine. Each CDR3 is given with its conserved first and last residue. Each record gives: J gene, clone size, V gene, D gene, CDR3 DNA, CDR3 protein. D genes are given only for firm matches. The size entry is marked missing in some rows and otherwise reads once, few, many or a size class.

j_gene: TRBJ1-1
abundance: .
v_gene: TRBV2
d_gene: .
CDR3nt: TGTGCCAGCAAACACCCAGGGGACACTGAAGCTTTCTTT
CDR3aa: CASKHPGDTEAFF

j_gene: TRBJ1-2
abundance: .
v_gene: TRBV28
d_gene: .
CDR3nt: TGTGCCAGCAGTTCCGATATCTCTCCTCCACTAGCGGGCTACACCTTC
CDR3aa: CASSSDISPPLAGYTF

j_gene: TRBJ2-3
abundance: .
v_gene: TRBV7-8
d_gene: TRBD2
CDR3nt: TGTGCCAGCAGCCGCCCCACTAGCGGACCCACAGATACGCAGTATTTT
CDR3aa: CASSRPTSGPTDTQYF

j_gene: TRBJ2-3
abundance: .
v_gene: TRBV16
d_gene: .
CDR3nt: TGTGCCAGCAGCCAAAGATTAGCCGCAGATACGCAGTATTTT
CDR3aa: CASSQRLAADTQYF

j_gene: TRBJ2-1
abundance: once
v_gene: TRBV24-1
d_gene: TRBD1
CDR3nt: TGTGCCACCAGTGATCAGTGGACAGGGGGGTACGATGAGCAGTTCTTC
CDR3aa: CATSDQWTGGYDEQFF

j_gene: TRBJ2-3
abundance: .
v_gene: TRBV11-2
d_gene: .
CDR3nt: TGTGCCAGCAGCTTAGTGGTTCTGGGGGCAGGGGCAGATACGCAGTATTTT
CDR3aa: CASSLVVLGAGADTQYF

j_gene: TRBJ1-3
abundance: .
v_gene: TRBV7-9
d_gene: .
CDR3nt: TGTGCCAGCAGCTTACCTTTCGCCAAGGCCTCTGGAAACACCATATATTTT
CDR3aa: CASSLPFAKASGNTIYF

j_gene: TRBJ1-1
abundance: once
v_gene: TRBV18
d_gene: TRBD1
CDR3nt: TGTGCCAGCTCGCCACAGGGGAGGAAGACTGAAGCTTTCTTT
CDR3aa: CASSPQGRKTEAFF

j_gene: TRBJ2-3
abundance: .
v_gene: TRBV27
d_gene: .
CDR3nt: TGTGCCAGCAGTTTTTCTGGGGAGTCTAGCACAGATACGCAGTATTTT
CDR3aa: CASSFSGESSTDTQYF

j_gene: TRBJ2-7
abundance: .
v_gene: TRBV29-1
d_gene: TRBD1
CDR3nt: TGCAGCGTTGGGAGGACAGGGGGCGAGCAGTACTTC
CDR3aa: CSVGRTGGEQYF

j_gene: TRBJ2-3
abundance: .
v_gene: TRBV6-2/TRBV6-3
d_gene: TRBD1
CDR3nt: TGTGCCAGCAGCTCTCCGGGACAGGGGTTAGATACGCAGTATTTT
CDR3aa: CASSSPGQGLDTQYF

j_gene: TRBJ2-2
abundance: .
v_gene: TRBV18
d_gene: TRBD1
CDR3nt: TGTGCCAGCTCACCACGAGACAGGGGCAACACCGGGGAGCTGTTTTTT
CDR3aa: CASSPRDRGNTGELFF

j_gene: TRBJ1-1
abundance: .
v_gene: TRBV11-2
d_gene: .
CDR3nt: TGTGCCAGCAGCCCCTACGGACGGAAGAACACTGAAGCTTTCTTT
CDR3aa: CASSPYGRKNTEAFF

j_gene: TRBJ2-5
abundance: .
v_gene: TRBV5-6
d_gene: .
CDR3nt: TGTGCCAGCAGCGGGGGAGGGACCCAGTACTTC
CDR3aa: CASSGGGTQYF

j_gene: TRBJ1-1
abundance: .
v_gene: TRBV7-2
d_gene: .
CDR3nt: TGTGCCAGCAGCTGGGACTTCGGACGGCCCAGCGGGACTGAAGCTTTCTTT
CDR3aa: CASSWDFGRPSGTEAFF

j_gene: TRBJ2-3
abundance: .
v_gene: TRBV19
d_gene: .
CDR3nt: TGTGCCAGTGGACGGGTTAGTGGTACGCAGTATTTT
CDR3aa: CASGRVSGTQYF

j_gene: TRBJ2-7
abundance: .
v_gene: TRBV6-5
d_gene: .
CDR3nt: TGTGCCAGCGGGAGTTTAGCCGAGCAGTACTTC
CDR3aa: CASGSLAEQYF

j_gene: TRBJ2-1
abundance: .
v_gene: TRBV5-1
d_gene: .
CDR3nt: TGCGCCAGCAGCCCCAACGTGGACAATGAGCAGTTCTTC
CDR3aa: CASSPNVDNEQFF

j_gene: TRBJ2-1
abundance: .
v_gene: TRBV7-3
d_gene: TRBD2
CDR3nt: TGTGCCAGTAGACTAGCGGGGGATCTCGATGAGCAGTTCTTC
CDR3aa: CASRLAGDLDEQFF

j_gene: TRBJ1-3
abundance: .
v_gene: TRBV19
d_gene: TRBD1
CDR3nt: TGTGCCAGTGGACAGGCTGGAAACACCATATATTTT
CDR3aa: CASGQAGNTIYF

j_gene: TRBJ1-5
abundance: .
v_gene: TRBV28
d_gene: .
CDR3nt: TGTGCCAGCAGAACTGGGGAATGGGTGGGTCAGCCCCAGCATTTT
CDR3aa: CASRTGEWVGQPQHF

j_gene: TRBJ1-1
abundance: .
v_gene: TRBV2
d_gene: .
CDR3nt: TGTGCCAGCAGTGAGGGGACTGAAGCTTTCTTT
CDR3aa: CASSEGTEAFF

j_gene: TRBJ1-6
abundance: .
v_gene: TRBV24-1
d_gene: .
CDR3nt: TGTGCCACCAGTGATTTGCACGTGGAACTGCAAGTCCCCCTCCACTTT
CDR3aa: CATSDLHVELQVPLHF

j_gene: TRBJ1-1
abundance: .
v_gene: TRBV18
d_gene: .
CDR3nt: TGTGCCAGCTCACAGGGGTCCCCAATGGACACTGAAGCTTTCTTT
CDR3aa: CASSQGSPMDTEAFF

j_gene: TRBJ1-5
abundance: .
v_gene: TRBV19
d_gene: .
CDR3nt: TGTGCCAGTAGTATGTACTCGAGCAATCAGCCCCAGCATTTT
CDR3aa: CASSMYSSNQPQHF

j_gene: TRBJ1-5
abundance: once
v_gene: TRBV25-1
d_gene: .
CDR3nt: TGTGCCAGCCATCCAATAAAGGGGACACTCAATCAGCCCCAGCATTTT
CDR3aa: CASHPIKGTLNQPQHF